The sequence of this TCR beta chain was determined in a study of shared clonotypes between healthy human individuals. Study in general: The donors, two women and a few men, were aged 18 to 49. Study results and caveats: Against clonotypes common to all four donors, non-shared ones had lower generation probabilities.

With regard to this clone: What it binds is not known.

Sequenced by immunoSEQ multiplex PCR; TCRdb stores in-frame clones only, minus some. The data show approximately 2.5 million clones, 90% to 95% seen once. CDR1 MNHEY and CDR2 SMNVEV come from the germline V gene (reference sequence). The CDR3 spans 13 residues. V was pared by 6 bases and J by 1 base, with 9 bases between. The J gene is TRBJ1-2, the V gene TRBV27; D is undetermined. Sequencing was done on a sample of naive CD4+ T cells from PBMCs. The subset denotes: CD45RA+ positively selected. This receptor was obtained from a man younger than 30 in good health. Some clones in this sample may be carry-over from other donors' samples. The CDR3 region has the DNA TGTGCCAGCAGGCTAAGAGATAACTATGGCTACACCTTC. This gives the protein CASRLRDNYGYTF.